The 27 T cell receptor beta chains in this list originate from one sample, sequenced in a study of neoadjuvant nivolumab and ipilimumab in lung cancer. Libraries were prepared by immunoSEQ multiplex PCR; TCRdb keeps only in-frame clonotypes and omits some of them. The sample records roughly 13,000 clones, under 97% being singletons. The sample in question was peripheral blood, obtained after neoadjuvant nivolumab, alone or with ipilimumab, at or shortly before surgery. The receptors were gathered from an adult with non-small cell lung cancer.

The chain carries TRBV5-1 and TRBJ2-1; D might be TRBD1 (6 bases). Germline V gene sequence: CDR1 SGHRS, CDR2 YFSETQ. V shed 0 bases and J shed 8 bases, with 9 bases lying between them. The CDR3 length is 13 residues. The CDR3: CASSLDRVYEQFF. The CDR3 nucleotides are TGCGCCAGCAGCTTGGACAGGGTATATGAGCAGTTCTTC.

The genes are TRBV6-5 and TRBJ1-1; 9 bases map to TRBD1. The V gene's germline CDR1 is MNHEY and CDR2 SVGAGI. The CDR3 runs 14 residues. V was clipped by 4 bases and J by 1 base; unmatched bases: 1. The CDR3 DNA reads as TGTGCCAGCAGTTTACAGGGGGCGAACACTGAAGCTTTCTTT. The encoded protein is CASSLQGANTEAFF.

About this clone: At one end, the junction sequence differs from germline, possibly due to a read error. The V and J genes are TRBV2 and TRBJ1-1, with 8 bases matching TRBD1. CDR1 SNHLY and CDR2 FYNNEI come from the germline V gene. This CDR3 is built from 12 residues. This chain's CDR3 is CASSEQGAEGFF. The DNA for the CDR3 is TGTGCCAGCAGTGAACAGGGGGCAGAAGGTTTCTTT.

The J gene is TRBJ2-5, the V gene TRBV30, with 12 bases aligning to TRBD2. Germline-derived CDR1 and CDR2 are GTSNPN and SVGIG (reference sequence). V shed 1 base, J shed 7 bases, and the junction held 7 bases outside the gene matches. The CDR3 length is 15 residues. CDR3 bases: TGTGCCTGGAGTGCTAGCGGGAGGGCCAGCGGGACCCAGTACTTC. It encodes CAWSASGRASGTQYF. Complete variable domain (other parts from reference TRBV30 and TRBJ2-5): SQTIHQWPATLVQPVGSPLSLECTVEGTSNPNLYWYRQAAGRGLQLLFYSVGIGQISSEVPQNLSASRPQDRQFILSSKKLLLSDSGFYLCAWSASGRASGTQYFGPGTRLLVL.

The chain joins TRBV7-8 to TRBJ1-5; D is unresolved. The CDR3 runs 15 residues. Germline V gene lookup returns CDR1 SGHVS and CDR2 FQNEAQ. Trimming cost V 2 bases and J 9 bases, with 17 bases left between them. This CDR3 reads CASSLQAGTLRPQHF. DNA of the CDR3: TGTGCCAGCAGCTTACAAGCAGGAACATTAAGGCCCCAGCATTTT.

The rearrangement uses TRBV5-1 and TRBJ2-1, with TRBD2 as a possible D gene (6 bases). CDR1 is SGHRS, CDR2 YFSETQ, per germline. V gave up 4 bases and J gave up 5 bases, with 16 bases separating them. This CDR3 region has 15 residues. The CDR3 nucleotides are TGCGCCAGCAGCGTCGCCGGGACTCGAAACAATGAGCAGTTCTTC. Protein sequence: CASSVAGTRNNEQFF. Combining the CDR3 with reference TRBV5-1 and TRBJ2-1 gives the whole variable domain KAGVTQTPRYLIKTRGQQVTLSCSPISGHRSVSWYQQTPGQGLQFLFEYFSETQRNKGNFPGRFSGRQFSNSRSEMNVSTLELGDSALYLCASSVAGTRNNEQFFGPGTRLTVL.

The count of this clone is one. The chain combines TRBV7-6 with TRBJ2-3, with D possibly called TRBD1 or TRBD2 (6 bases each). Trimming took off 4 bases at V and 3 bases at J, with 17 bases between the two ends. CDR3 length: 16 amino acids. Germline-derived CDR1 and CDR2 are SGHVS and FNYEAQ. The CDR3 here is CASSSGTRSGTDTQYF. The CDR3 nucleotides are TGTGCCAGCAGCTCTGGGACAAGGAGCGGGACAGATACGCAGTATTTT.

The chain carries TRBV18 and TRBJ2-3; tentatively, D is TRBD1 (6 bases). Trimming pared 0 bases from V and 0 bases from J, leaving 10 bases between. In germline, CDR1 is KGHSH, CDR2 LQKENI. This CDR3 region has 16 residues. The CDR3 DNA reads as TGTGCCAGCTCACCACCGAGTAGGGGGAGCACAGATACGCAGTATTTT. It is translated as CASSPPSRGSTDTQYF.

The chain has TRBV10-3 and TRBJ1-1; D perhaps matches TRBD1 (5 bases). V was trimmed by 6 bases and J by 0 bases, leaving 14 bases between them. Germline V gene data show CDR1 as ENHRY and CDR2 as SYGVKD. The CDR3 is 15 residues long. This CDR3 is CAIRTAGPMNTEAFF. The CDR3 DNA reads TGTGCCATCAGGACGGCGGGGCCTATGAACACTGAAGCTTTCTTT.

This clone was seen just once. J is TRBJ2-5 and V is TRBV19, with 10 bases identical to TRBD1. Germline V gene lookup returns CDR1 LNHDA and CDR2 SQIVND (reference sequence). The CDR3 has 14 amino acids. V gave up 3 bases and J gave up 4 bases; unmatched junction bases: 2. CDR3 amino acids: CASSMRTGGETQYF. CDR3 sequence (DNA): TGTGCCAGTAGTATGAGGACAGGGGGAGAGACCCAGTACTTC. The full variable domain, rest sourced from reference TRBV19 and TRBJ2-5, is DGGITQSPKYLFRKEGQNVTLSCEQNLNHDAMYWYRQDPGQGLRLIYYSQIVNDFQKGDIAEGYSVSREKKESFPLTVTSAQKNPTAFYLCASSMRTGGETQYFGPGTRLLVL.

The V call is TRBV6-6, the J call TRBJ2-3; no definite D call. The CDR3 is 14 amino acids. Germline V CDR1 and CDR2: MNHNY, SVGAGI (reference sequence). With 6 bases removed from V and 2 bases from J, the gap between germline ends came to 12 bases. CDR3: CASSVLENTDTQYF. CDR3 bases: TGTGCCAGCAGCGTGCTAGAAAACACAGATACGCAGTATTTT.

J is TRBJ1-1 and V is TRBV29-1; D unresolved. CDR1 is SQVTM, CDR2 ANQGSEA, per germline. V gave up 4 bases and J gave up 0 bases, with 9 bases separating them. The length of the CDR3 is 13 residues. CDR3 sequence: CSVARELNTEAFF. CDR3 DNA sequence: TGCAGCGTTGCCAGAGAACTGAACACTGAAGCTTTCTTT.

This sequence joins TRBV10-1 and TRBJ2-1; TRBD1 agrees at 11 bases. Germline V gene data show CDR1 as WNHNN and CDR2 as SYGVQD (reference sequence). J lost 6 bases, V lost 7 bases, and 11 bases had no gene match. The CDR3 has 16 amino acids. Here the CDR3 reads CASTPPGDRGSNEQFF. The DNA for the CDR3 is TGCGCCAGCACTCCCCCCGGGGACAGGGGGAGCAATGAGCAGTTCTTC.

The CDR3 nucleotides read TGCGCCAGCAGCCAAGAAACTGTTAGGACTAGCGGCCCCTACGAGCAGTACTTC. It specifies CASSQETVRTSGPYEQYF. V is TRBV4-3 and J is TRBJ2-7; 10 nucleotides align to TRBD2. The germline CDR1 and CDR2 sequences are LGHNA and YSLEER. The CDR3 is 18 residues long. The V segment lost 0 bases and the J segment 2 bases; nucleotides outside the gene matches: 10.

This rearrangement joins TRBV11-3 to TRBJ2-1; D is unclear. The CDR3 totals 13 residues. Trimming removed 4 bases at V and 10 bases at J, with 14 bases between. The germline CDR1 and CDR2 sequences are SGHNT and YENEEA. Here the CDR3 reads CASSSRYSGEQFF. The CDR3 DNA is TGTGCCAGCAGCTCCCGGTACTCAGGAGAGCAGTTCTTC.

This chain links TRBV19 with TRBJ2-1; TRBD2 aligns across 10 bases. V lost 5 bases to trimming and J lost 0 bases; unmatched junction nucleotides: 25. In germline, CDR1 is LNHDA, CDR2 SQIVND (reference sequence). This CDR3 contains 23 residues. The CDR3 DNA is TGTGCCAGTAGTGTCCCGACAGTACCTGCGGTACTAGCGGGAAGAAACTCCTACAATGAGCAGTTCTTC. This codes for CASSVPTVPAVLAGRNSYNEQFF.

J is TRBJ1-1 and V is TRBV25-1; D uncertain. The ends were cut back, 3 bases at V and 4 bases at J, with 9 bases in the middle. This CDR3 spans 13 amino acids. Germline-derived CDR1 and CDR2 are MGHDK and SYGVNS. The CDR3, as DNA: TGTGCCAGCAGTGACCAGGCGGGCACTGAAGCTTTCTTT. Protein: CASSDQAGTEAFF.

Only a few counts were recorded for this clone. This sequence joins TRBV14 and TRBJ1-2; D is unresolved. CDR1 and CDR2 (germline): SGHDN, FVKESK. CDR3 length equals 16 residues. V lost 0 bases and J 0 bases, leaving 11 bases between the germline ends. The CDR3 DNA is TGTGCCAGCAGCCAAGAGCAGCGTACTCCTAACTATGGCTACACCTTC. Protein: CASSQEQRTPNYGYTF.

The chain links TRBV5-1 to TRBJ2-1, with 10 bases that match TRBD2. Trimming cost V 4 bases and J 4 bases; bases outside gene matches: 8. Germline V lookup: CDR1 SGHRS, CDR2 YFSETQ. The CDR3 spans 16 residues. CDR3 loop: CASSPPLAGAYNEQFF. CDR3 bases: TGCGCCAGCAGCCCGCCGCTAGCGGGAGCTTACAATGAGCAGTTCTTC. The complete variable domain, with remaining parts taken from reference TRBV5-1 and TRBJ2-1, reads KAGVTQTPRYLIKTRGQQVTLSCSPISGHRSVSWYQQTPGQGLQFLFEYFSETQRNKGNFPGRFSGRQFSNSRSEMNVSTLELGDSALYLCASSPPLAGAYNEQFFGPGTRLTVL.

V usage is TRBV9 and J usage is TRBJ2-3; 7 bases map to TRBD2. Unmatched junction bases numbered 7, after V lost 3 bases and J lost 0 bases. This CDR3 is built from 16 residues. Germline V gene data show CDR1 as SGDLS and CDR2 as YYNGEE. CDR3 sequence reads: CASSAHSGLSTDTQYF. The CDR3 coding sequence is TGTGCCAGCAGCGCACATAGCGGGCTCAGCACAGATACGCAGTATTTT.

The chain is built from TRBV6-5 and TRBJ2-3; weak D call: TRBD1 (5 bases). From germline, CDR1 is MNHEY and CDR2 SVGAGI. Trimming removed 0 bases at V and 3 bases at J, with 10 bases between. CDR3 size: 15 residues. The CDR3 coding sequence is TGTGCCAGCAGTTACTCGGGGCAGGGAACAGATACGCAGTATTTT. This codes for CASSYSGQGTDTQYF.

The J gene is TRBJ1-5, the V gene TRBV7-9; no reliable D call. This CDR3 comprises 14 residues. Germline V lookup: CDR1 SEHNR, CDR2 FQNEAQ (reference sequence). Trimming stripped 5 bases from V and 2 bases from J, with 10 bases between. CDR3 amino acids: CASSPPGGNQPQHF. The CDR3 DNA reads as TGTGCCAGCAGCCCACCCGGGGGCAATCAGCCCCAGCATTTT.

CDR3 DNA: TGTGCCTGGAGTGTACCCCCAGATACGCAGTATTTT. This translates into CAWSVPPDTQYF. The J gene is TRBJ2-3, the V gene TRBV30; D ambiguous. With 0 bases removed from V and 4 bases from J, the gap between germline ends came to 5 bases. CDR3 length: 12 amino acids. CDR1 and CDR2 from the germline V gene are GTSNPN and SVGIG (reference sequence).

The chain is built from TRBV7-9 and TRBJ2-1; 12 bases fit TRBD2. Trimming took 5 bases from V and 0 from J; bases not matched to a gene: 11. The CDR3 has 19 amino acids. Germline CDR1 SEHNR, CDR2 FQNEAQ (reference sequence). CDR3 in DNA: TGTGCCAGCAGCCCCCCGGGACTAGCGGGCTTAAGCTCCTACAATGAGCAGTTCTTC. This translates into CASSPPGLAGLSSYNEQFF.

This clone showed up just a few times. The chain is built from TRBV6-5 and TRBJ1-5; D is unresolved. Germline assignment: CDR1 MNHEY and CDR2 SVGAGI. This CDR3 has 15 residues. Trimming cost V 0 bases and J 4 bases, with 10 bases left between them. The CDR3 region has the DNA TGTGCCAGCAGTTACTCGAGCGAGGGAAATCAGCCCCAGCATTTT. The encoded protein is CASSYSSEGNQPQHF.

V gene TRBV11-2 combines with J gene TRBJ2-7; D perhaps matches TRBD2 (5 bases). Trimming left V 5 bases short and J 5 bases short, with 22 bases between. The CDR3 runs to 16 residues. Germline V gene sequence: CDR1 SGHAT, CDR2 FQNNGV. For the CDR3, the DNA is TGTGCCAGCAGCCTTTTGACCCCCCCCGGAGGTGACGAGCAGTACTTC. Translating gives CASSLLTPPGGDEQYF.

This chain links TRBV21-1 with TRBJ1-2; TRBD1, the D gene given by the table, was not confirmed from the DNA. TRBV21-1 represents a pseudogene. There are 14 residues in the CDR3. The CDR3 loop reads CASTRPGVNYGYTF. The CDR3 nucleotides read TGTGCCAGCACGAGACCAGGGGTTAACTATGGCTACACCTTC.